The 23 T cell receptor beta chains reported below all come from one sample, sequenced in a study of graft-versus-host responses after intestinal transplantation. Method: immunoSEQ multiplex PCR; TCRdb's copy keeps in-frame clones and lacks some. The profile covers around 43,000 clones, with around nine tenths appearing a single time and nearly 4.5% taken by the ten largest. The sequencing used PBMCs, collected 524 days after transplant. These receptors all stem from a human patient who received an intestinal transplant, so some T cells may come from the graft donor.

J is TRBJ2-5 and V is TRBV14, with TRBD2 identical over 7 bases. The CDR3 runs 13 residues. With V trimmed by 4 bases and J by 6 bases, 5 bases remained unmatched. Germline loops: CDR1 SGHDN, CDR2 FVKESK. As DNA, the CDR3 is TGTGCCAGCAGCCCTGCGGGAGCGCAGACCCAGTACTTC. This encodes CASSPAGAQTQYF.

The J gene is TRBJ1-1, the V gene TRBV7-9, with D maybe TRBD1 (6 bases). The germline gives CDR1 SEHNR, CDR2 FQNEAQ (reference sequence). The CDR3 sequence is 16 residues long. Trimming shortened V by 5 bases and J by 0 bases, and 16 bases separated the two germline ends. CDR3 amino acids: CASSRSTGIMNTEAFF. As DNA, the CDR3 is TGTGCCAGCAGCCGTAGTACAGGGATCATGAACACTGAAGCTTTCTTT.

The J gene is TRBJ2-3, the V gene TRBV27; the match to TRBD2 covers 12 bases. J gave up 0 bases and V 6 bases, and 10 bases lay outside the gene matches. Germline V CDR1 and CDR2: MNHEY, SMNVEV (reference sequence). The CDR3 length is 18 residues. This CDR3 is CASRKVPGLAGSTDTQYF. Written as DNA, the CDR3 is TGTGCCAGCAGGAAGGTTCCGGGACTAGCGGGTAGCACAGATACGCAGTATTTT.

The V gene is TRBV18, the J gene TRBJ1-2; TRBD1 might be the D (6 bases). Germline assignment: CDR1 KGHSH and CDR2 LQKENI. Trimming shortened V by 4 bases and J by 6 bases, and 9 bases separated the two germline ends. This CDR3 has 12 residues. The CDR3 region is CASSRDRNGYTF. The CDR3 coding sequence is TGTGCCAGCTCACGAGACAGGAATGGCTACACCTTC.

The CDR3 DNA is TGTGCCAGCAGTTTAGGGGCCGAGCAGTACTTC. Amino acids: CASSLGAEQYF. V and J are TRBV28 and TRBJ2-5, with a possible D match to TRBD1 (5 bases). The better agreement between TRBJ2-7 and the DNA end casts doubt on the J call. The CDR3 consists of 11 residues. The germline V gene encodes CDR1 MDHEN and CDR2 SYDVKM.

CDR3 region: CAWSRGTTPKTQYF. For the CDR3, the DNA is TGTGCCTGGAGTCGTGGTACCACTCCAAAGACCCAGTACTTC. The rearrangement joins TRBV30 to TRBJ2-5; D unresolved. The V gene lost 2 bases and the J gene lost 6 bases, with 16 bases spanning the gap. The CDR3 length is 14 residues. The V gene's germline CDR1 is GTSNPN and CDR2 SVGIG (reference sequence).

The chain has TRBV18 and TRBJ1-4, with 7 bases that match TRBD1. Germline CDR1 KGHSH, CDR2 LQKENI. The CDR3 is 14 amino acids. V lost 4 bases to trimming and J lost 4 bases; unmatched junction nucleotides: 3. The CDR3: CASSLGQNNEKLFF. In nucleotides, the CDR3 is TGTGCCAGCTCACTGGGACAGAATAATGAAAAACTGTTTTTT.

The DNA of the CDR3 is TGTGCCAGCAGTTTCTGGACAGAGAGAATGAACACTGAAGCTTTCTTT. This gives the protein CASSFWTERMNTEAFF. V usage is TRBV28 and J usage is TRBJ1-1, with a possible D match to TRBD1 (6 bases). The germline CDR1 and CDR2 sequences are MDHEN and SYDVKM. The CDR3 length is 16 residues. V was shortened by 3 bases and J by 0 bases, with 14 bases between the two germline ends.

CDR3 residues: CASSYGTLTYEQYF. The CDR3 region has the DNA TGTGCCAGCAGCTACGGGACGCTCACCTACGAGCAGTACTTC. This chain connects TRBV5-6 to TRBJ2-7, with D perhaps being TRBD1 or TRBD2 (5 bases each). CDR1 and CDR2 from the germline V gene are SGHDT and YYEEEE. V lost 3 bases to trimming and J lost 2 bases, with 12 bases between them. CDR3 length equals 14 residues.

This chain uses TRBV19 with TRBJ2-1; 11 bases are a match to TRBD1. The germline V gene has CDR1 LNHDA and CDR2 SQIVND (reference sequence). This CDR3 comprises 15 residues. The J segment lost 9 bases and the V segment lost 7 bases, leaving 11 bases of the junction unmatched. CDR3 region: CASTTRDRGDGEQFF. CDR3 nucleotides: TGTGCCAGTACCACCCGGGACAGGGGGGACGGTGAGCAGTTCTTC.

The chain has TRBV7-3 and TRBJ2-5; D could derive from TRBD1 or TRBD2 (5 bases each). Trimming took 0 bases from V and 4 from J, leaving 15 bases between them. The CDR3 sequence is 16 residues long. Germline loops: CDR1 SGHTA, CDR2 FQGTGA. The CDR3 sequence: CASSLTSRSGRETQYF. The CDR3 DNA follows: TGTGCCAGCAGCTTAACGAGTCGTTCGGGACGAGAGACCCAGTACTTC.

This clone showed up just a few times. The chain combines TRBV5-4 with TRBJ2-2, with 7 positions matching TRBD1. CDR1 SGHNT and CDR2 YYREEE come from the germline V gene (reference sequence). Germline trimming cut 4 bases from V and 4 bases from J; bases unmatched to any gene: 10. The CDR3 is 16 residues long. CDR3 amino acids: CASSRGQTFSTGELFF. CDR3 coding DNA: TGTGCCAGCAGCCGGGGACAGACCTTCTCCACCGGGGAGCTGTTTTTT.

This clone appeared a few times. Other DNA sequences in the same sample also yield this CDR3. This chain links TRBV9 with TRBJ2-7; 9 nucleotides agree with TRBD1. The germline V gene encodes CDR1 SGDLS and CDR2 YYNGEE. This CDR3 is 14 amino acids long. Trimming removed 0 bases from V and 2 bases from J; junction bases left unmatched: 0. DNA of the CDR3: TGTGCCAGCAGCGTAGGACAGGGGGCCTACGAGCAGTACTTC. Its protein product is CASSVGQGAYEQYF.

V and J are TRBV7-9 and TRBJ1-1; TRBD1 is a possible D gene (6 bases). This CDR3 comprises 15 residues. Germline-derived CDR1 and CDR2 are SEHNR and FQNEAQ (reference sequence). V dropped 7 bases and J dropped 2 bases, with 17 bases sitting between them. Here the CDR3 DNA reads TGTGCCAGCACCCCGCGACAGGCCAAAAACACTGAAGCTTTCTTT. Its translation: CASTPRQAKNTEAFF. The complete variable domain, with remaining parts taken from reference TRBV7-9 and TRBJ1-1, reads DTGVSQNPRHKITKRGQNVTFRCDPISEHNRLYWYRQTLGQGPEFLTYFQNEAQLEKSRLLSDRFSAERPKGSFSTLEIQRTEQGDSAMYLCASTPRQAKNTEAFFGQGTRLTVV.

The chain joins TRBV27 to TRBJ2-7; no reliable D call. The length of the CDR3 is 12 residues. Between the trimmed V and J ends, which lost 4 bases and 4 bases, there was a span of 8 bases. Germline CDR1 reads MNHEY; CDR2 reads SMNVEV (reference sequence). The DNA for the CDR3 is TGTGCCAGCAGTTATAAGGGATACGAGCAGTACTTC. This encodes CASSYKGYEQYF.

Turning to this clone: A junction boundary mismatches the germline segment, possibly from a read error. The V gene is TRBV28, the J gene TRBJ2-4; D call uncertain. The CDR3 extends over 13 amino acids. Germline assignment: CDR1 MDHEN and CDR2 SYDVKM. This CDR3 is CASSPMRPQWLSF. CDR3 bases: TGTGCCAGCAGTCCAATGAGGCCACAGTGGTTGTCCTTC. The full variable domain, with the rest looked up from reference TRBV28 and TRBJ2-4, is DVKVTQSSRYLVKRTGEKVFLECVQDMDHENMFWYRQDPGLGLRLIYFSYDVKMKEKGDIPEGYSVSREKKERFSLILESASTNQTSMYLCASSPMRPQWLSFGAGTRLSVL.

This chain joins TRBV11-2 and TRBJ2-7, with 13 bases fitting TRBD2. The CDR3 is 19 residues long. V gave up 0 bases and J gave up 0 bases; unmatched junction bases: 8. Germline V gene lookup returns CDR1 SGHAT and CDR2 FQNNGV. CDR3 sequence reads: CASSLDRTSGSGSSYEQYF. The CDR3 coding sequence is TGTGCCAGCAGCTTAGACCGGACTAGCGGGAGTGGGAGCTCCTACGAGCAGTACTTC. Based on the CDR3 plus reference TRBV11-2 and TRBJ2-7, the full variable domain is EAGVAQSPRYKIIEKRQSVAFWCNPISGHATLYWYQQILGQGPKLLIQFQNNGVVDDSQLPKDRFSAERLKGVDSTLKIQPAKLEDSAVYLCASSLDRTSGSGSSYEQYFGPGTRLTVT.

The chain employs TRBV6-5 and TRBJ1-1; 7 nucleotides match TRBD1. The trim removed 8 bases at V and 3 bases at J, leaving 3 bases unmatched. The length of the CDR3 is 12 residues. Germline CDR1 is MNHEY and CDR2 is SVGAGI. CDR3 region: CASFDRDTEAFF. CDR3 DNA: TGTGCCAGCTTCGACAGGGACACTGAAGCTTTCTTT.

This rearrangement joins TRBV27 to TRBJ2-7, with D unresolved. The CDR3 has 15 residues. Between the trimmed V and J ends, which lost 0 bases and 6 bases, there was a span of 15 bases. Germline assignment: CDR1 MNHEY and CDR2 SMNVEV (reference sequence). The CDR3 DNA reads as TGTGCCAGCAGTTTATCGCCCGGGCCCTCACGCGAGCAGTACTTC. Amino acid sequence: CASSLSPGPSREQYF.

The rearrangement links TRBV15 to TRBJ1-4; D possibly corresponds to TRBD1 (6 bases). This CDR3 has 13 amino acids. Trimming removed 1 base at V and 16 bases at J, with 16 bases between. Germline V gives CDR1 LNHNV, CDR2 YYDKDF (reference sequence). The CDR3 is CATSRAGANRPFF. The DNA of the CDR3 is TGTGCCACCAGCAGAGCAGGGGCGAATCGTCCGTTTTTT. The full variable domain, in which reference TRBV15 and TRBJ1-4 provide the parts outside the CDR3, is DAMVIQNPRYQVTQFGKPVTLSCSQTLNHNVMYWYQQKSSQAPKLLFHYYDKDFNNEADTPDNFQSRRPNTSFCFLDIRSPGLGDTAMYLCATSRAGANRPFFGSGTQLSVL.

This sequence joins TRBV9 and TRBJ1-3, with D perhaps TRBD1 (5 bases). CDR1 is SGDLS, CDR2 YYNGEE, per germline. V was shortened by 2 bases and J by 2 bases, with 11 bases between the two germline ends. The CDR3 extends over 15 amino acids. The CDR3 spells CASSVGGNPGNTIYF. CDR3 DNA sequence: TGTGCCAGCAGCGTGGGGGGGAATCCTGGAAACACCATATATTTT.

As for this clone: Other DNA sequences in this sample translate to the same CDR3. The chain carries TRBV7-9 and TRBJ2-5; possible D gene TRBD1, 5 bases. The germline V gene has CDR1 SEHNR and CDR2 FQNEAQ (reference sequence). V lost 1 base, J lost 2 bases, and 5 bases lay in between. The CDR3 sequence is 13 residues long. The chain's CDR3 is CASSLGQQETQYF. CDR3 DNA: TGTGCCAGCAGCTTAGGACAGCAAGAGACCCAGTACTTC.

The V and J genes are TRBV6-5 and TRBJ2-1; 13 bases map to TRBD2. V lost 4 bases and J lost 9; bases outside the gene matches: 3. The germline CDR1 and CDR2 sequences are MNHEY and SVGAGI. This CDR3 region has 14 residues. The CDR3 loop reads CASSWTSGSSEQFF. In DNA, the CDR3 is TGTGCCAGCAGTTGGACTAGCGGGAGTAGTGAGCAGTTCTTC.